The rows below give T cell receptor beta chains drawn from one sample of a study of cytomegalovirus exposure and HLA in healthy donors. Measured with immunoSEQ multiplex PCR; TCRdb has only the in-frame clones, and not every one. Of about 190,000 clones detected, 87% appear once; the ten largest clones hold about 1%. The specimen sequenced was PBMCs. The receptors come from a boy aged 2 to 10 in good health and CMV-seronegative. The CDR3 runs from the conserved cysteine through the conserved F or W. The D gene is left open where the match is weak. Clone size appears in some rows only: once, few, many, or a class for an expanded clone.

DNA	CDR3	D	J	size	V
TGTGCCAGCAGTCTGACGGGGGAGGGCTATGGCTACACCTTC	CASSLTGEGYGYTF	.	TRBJ1-2	.	TRBV28
TGTGCCAGCAGCTTAGAAGGACTAGCGGGGGCCTCGGCCCAAGAGACCCAGTACTTC	CASSLEGLAGASAQETQYF	TRBD2	TRBJ2-5	.	TRBV7-9
TGCGCCAGCAGACACAGGGAGATAGGGACCTACGAGCAGTACTTC	CASRHREIGTYEQYF	.	TRBJ2-7	.	TRBV4-1
TGTGCCAGCAGCTTAGGGACTAGCGAGGGAGATACGCAGTATTTT	CASSLGTSEGDTQYF	TRBD2	TRBJ2-3	.	TRBV7-2
TGTGCCAGCTCTATGAGGCTGGGCGAGCAGTACTTC	CASSMRLGEQYF	.	TRBJ2-7	.	TRBV27
TGTGCCACCAGCAGTGGAGACAGGGGCCCCCGGAACACCGGGGAGCTGTTTTTT	CATSSGDRGPRNTGELFF	TRBD1	TRBJ2-2	.	TRBV15
TGTGCCAGCAGCCCGAACATACGGGGATACGAGCAGTACTTC	CASSPNIRGYEQYF	.	TRBJ2-7	.	TRBV7-2
TGTGCCAGCAAACCTGACTCGGCCGGACCACAGGGCTACAATGAGCAGTTCTTC	CASKPDSAGPQGYNEQFF	.	TRBJ2-1	.	TRBV2
TGTGCCAGCAGCTTGGGAGGAGGTTACGAGCAGTACTTC	CASSLGGGYEQYF	.	TRBJ2-7	once	TRBV7-7
TGTGCCAGCGGTACCGACAGGGGAGGACGGGAGACCCAGTACTTC	CASGTDRGGRETQYF	TRBD1	TRBJ2-5	.	TRBV28
TGCGCCAGCAGCGGCGGGGGAACAGATACGCAGTATTTT	CASSGGGTDTQYF	TRBD2	TRBJ2-3	.	TRBV5-1
TGTGCCAGCAGCCCAGCTCCGGGACAGGGTAGGGATGAGCAGTTCTTC	CASSPAPGQGRDEQFF	TRBD1	TRBJ2-1	.	TRBV5-6
TGTGCCAGTATCGGGGGACAGGGCAACTCTGGGGCCAACGTCCTGACTTTC	CASIGGQGNSGANVLTF	TRBD1	TRBJ2-6	.	TRBV19
TGTGCCAGTAGTATTGCGGGTGGAAACACCATATATTTT	CASSIAGGNTIYF	.	TRBJ1-3	.	TRBV19
TGTGCCAGCAGTAGCCGCTCTGGAAACACCATATATTTT	CASSSRSGNTIYF	.	TRBJ1-3	few	TRBV6-6
TGTGCCAGCAGCCAGACAGGGACCGGGGAGCTGTTTTTT	CASSQTGTGELFF	TRBD1	TRBJ2-2	.	TRBV5-5
TGTGCCAGCAGCTTGGCCGCGGGTGTTGATTCACCCCTCCACTTT	CASSLAAGVDSPLHF	.	TRBJ1-6	.	TRBV5-4
TGTGCCAGCAGCGATGGGGGGAGTGAGCAGTTCTTC	CASSDGGSEQFF	.	TRBJ2-1	.	TRBV9
TGTGCCAGCAGTCGCGACAGAACGTTTAATTCACCCCTCCACTTT	CASSRDRTFNSPLHF	.	TRBJ1-6	.	TRBV2
TGTGCCAGCACCCCTGGGGAGCCCTACGAGCAGTACTTC	CASTPGEPYEQYF	.	TRBJ2-7	.	TRBV7-6
TGCGCCAGCAGCTCCGGGACAGGCATCGACGAGCAGTACTTC	CASSSGTGIDEQYF	TRBD1	TRBJ2-7	.	TRBV5-1
TGTGCCAGCAGTTCGACCGGGACTACCATCTACGAGCAGTACTTC	CASSSTGTTIYEQYF	TRBD2	TRBJ2-7	.	TRBV28
TGCGCCAGCAGTCAACGTTATTCCACGACAGGGTATAATTCACCCCTCCACTTT	CASSQRYSTTGYNSPLHF	TRBD1	TRBJ1-6	.	TRBV23-1
TGTGCCAGCAGCCTGGGCGGGGGGGCCCCTGAAGCTTTCTTT	CASSLGGGAPEAFF	.	TRBJ1-1	.	TRBV6-1
TGTGCCAGCAGTCCACCGCCGGGACAGGGAGACCAAGAGACCCAGTACTTC	CASSPPPGQGDQETQYF	TRBD1	TRBJ2-5	.	TRBV28
TGTGCCAGCAGCTTAGTCCTGAGAAGCACAGATACGCAGTATTTT	CASSLVLRSTDTQYF	.	TRBJ2-3	.	TRBV7-2
TGTGCCAGCAGCTTAACGGAGCGTCCTCTCGATGAGCAGTTCTTC	CASSLTERPLDEQFF	.	TRBJ2-1	.	TRBV7-3
TGTGCCAGCTCACCATGGACTAGCGGGGGGGCCGGGTCTACTGAGCAGTTCTTC	CASSPWTSGGAGSTEQFF	TRBD2	TRBJ2-1	.	TRBV18
TGTGCCAGCAGTGAACTATGGACAGGGGAAAGCTCCTACGAGCAGTACTTC	CASSELWTGESSYEQYF	TRBD1	TRBJ2-7	.	TRBV25-1
TGTGCCAGCAGTTACTCGGGACAGGCCTCCTACGAGCAGTACTTC	CASSYSGQASYEQYF	TRBD1	TRBJ2-7	few	TRBV6-5
TGTGCCAGCAGCTTCCAGGGAGAGACCCAGTACTTC	CASSFQGETQYF	.	TRBJ2-5	.	TRBV7-9
TGTGCCAGCAGTCTTCATAGCAGACCGGGACAGATGAACACTGAAGCTTTCTTT	CASSLHSRPGQMNTEAFF	TRBD1	TRBJ1-1	.	TRBV9
TGTGCCAGCAGTGACCCTGGCGGCTCCTACGAGCAGTACTTC	CASSDPGGSYEQYF	.	TRBJ2-7	once	TRBV27
TGTGCCAGCAGCCCGGGGGGGTACAATGAGCAGTTCTTC	CASSPGGYNEQFF	TRBD2	TRBJ2-1	.	TRBV7-6
TGCAGCGTTACGGTTGGAGGGACCAATCAGCCCCAGCATTTT	CSVTVGGTNQPQHF	.	TRBJ1-5	.	TRBV29-1
TGTGCCAGTAGTCGGTCGGGACAGAATGAAAAACTGTTTTTT	CASSRSGQNEKLFF	TRBD1	TRBJ1-4	.	TRBV19
TGTGCCAGCAGTTCCGGACAGCCAAGCTATGGCTACACCTTC	CASSSGQPSYGYTF	.	TRBJ1-2	.	TRBV28
TGTGCCAGCAGCGGACAGACAGGGCTCGAAGCTTTCTTT	CASSGQTGLEAFF	TRBD1	TRBJ1-1	.	TRBV11-2
TGCAGCGTACGGGGACAGTTGAACACTGAAGCTTTCTTT	CSVRGQLNTEAFF	TRBD1	TRBJ1-1	.	TRBV29-1
TGCAGCGTTATCACAGGGAACCAAGAGACCCAGTACTTC	CSVITGNQETQYF	.	TRBJ2-5	.	TRBV29-1
TGCGCCAGCAGCTGGTATTCAGGAGGGGGGGCCTACGAGCAGTACTTC	CASSWYSGGGAYEQYF	.	TRBJ2-7	.	TRBV5-1
TGCGCCAGCAGTGCCGGCAGGGGCGGTTTAGCAGCTTTCTTT	CASSAGRGGLAAFF	.	TRBJ1-1	.	TRBV10-2
TGTGCCAGCACTACCGACAGGGGCACTGAAGCTTTCTTT	CASTTDRGTEAFF	TRBD1	TRBJ1-1	.	TRBV2
TGTGCCAGCAATGTTTCTCCGGGACAGGTGAACACCATATATTTT	CASNVSPGQVNTIYF	TRBD1	TRBJ1-3	.	TRBV19
TGTGCCAGCAGTGAGGACCCGACCAGGGTCGTGAACACTGAAGCTTTCTTT	CASSEDPTRVVNTEAFF	.	TRBJ1-1	.	TRBV6-1
TGTGCCAGCAGCTTTCTAGCGGGTGCCTACAATGAGCAGTTCTTC	CASSFLAGAYNEQFF	TRBD2	TRBJ2-1	.	TRBV7-2
TGTGCCAGCAGCTTAGGCCTAGGCACTGAAGCTTTCTTT	CASSLGLGTEAFF	.	TRBJ1-1	.	TRBV11-3
TGTGCCAGTAGTATAAAGCGGGGGGGATACAATGAGCAGTTCTTC	CASSIKRGGYNEQFF	TRBD2	TRBJ2-1	.	TRBV19
TGTGCCAGCAGTACGACAGGGGGCCTGACAGATACGCAGTATTTT	CASSTTGGLTDTQYF	TRBD1	TRBJ2-3	.	TRBV6-5
TGTGCCAGCAACGTCAGACAGGGGCCCGCTGAAGCTTTCTTT	CASNVRQGPAEAFF	TRBD1	TRBJ1-1	once	TRBV11-2
TGTGCCAGTAGCGTCAACACAGGGGTCTCTGGGGCCAACGTCCTGACTTTC	CASSVNTGVSGANVLTF	TRBD1	TRBJ2-6	.	TRBV19
TGTGCTAGTGGTCTCACGGGAGGGTACACTGCGCCCCACTTC	CASGLTGGYTAPHF	TRBD2	TRBJ2-5	.	TRBV12-5
TGTGCCAGCAGCGTAGGAGCAGGGGAGGGGACCCAGTACTTC	CASSVGAGEGTQYF	.	TRBJ2-5	once	TRBV9
TGCAGCGTTTCGGACTGGCCTATGAATGAGCAGTTCTTC	CSVSDWPMNEQFF	.	TRBJ2-1	.	TRBV29-1
TGCGCCAGCAGCCAAGCGTTTAACCGAGCGGGGGGGTTCAACTCTGGAAACACCATATATTTT	CASSQAFNRAGGFNSGNTIYF	.	TRBJ1-3	.	TRBV4-1
TGTGCCAGCACCGAGAGGGACAAGCGGTCCGCGAAGCAGTTCTTC	CASTERDKRSAKQFF	.	TRBJ2-1	.	TRBV2
TGCGCCAGCAGTGAGGGTCTCGGGAATTCACCCCTCCACTTT	CASSEGLGNSPLHF	.	TRBJ1-6	.	TRBV10-2
TGTGCCTGTCAGGGACAGGGTAACACTGAAGCTTTCTTT	CACQGQGNTEAFF	TRBD1	TRBJ1-1	.	TRBV30
TGTGCCAGCAGTGGGGGGGACAGGGGGTCCCTCGAGCAGTACTTC	CASSGGDRGSLEQYF	TRBD1	TRBJ2-7	once	TRBV6-1